The 6 T cell receptor beta chains below come from one sample, sequenced in a study of cytomegalovirus exposure and HLA in healthy donors. Both 60 Vbeta primers and 13 Jbeta primers went into the PCR. This table comes from immunoSEQ multiplex PCR, and its TCRdb copy is limited to in-frame clones, with some not included. The table lists some 130,000 clones, 83% of them singletons, with less than 1.5% in the top ten. Sequenced sample: PBMCs. Receptors were obtained from a girl aged 2 to 9 in good health and CMV-seronegative.

This rearrangement joins TRBV11-2 to TRBJ1-1, with D perhaps TRBD1 (6 bases). The germline gives CDR1 SGHAT, CDR2 FQNNGV. V lost 3 bases, J lost 4 bases, and 12 bases lay in between. There are 14 residues in the CDR3. The CDR3 region is CASSFTGRVTEAFF. CDR3 nucleotides: TGTGCCAGCAGCTTTACAGGGAGGGTCACTGAAGCTTTCTTT.

The chain carries TRBV9 and TRBJ2-7; the D gene is possibly TRBD1 (6 bases). Deletions cut 2 bases from V and 7 bases from J, with 19 bases between. Germline CDR1 is SGDLS and CDR2 is YYNGEE. The CDR3 spans 15 residues. DNA of the CDR3: TGTGCCAGCAGCGTGCGACAGGAGTCTTCGGGGGAGCAGTACTTC. It yields the protein CASSVRQESSGEQYF.

The chain has TRBV2 and TRBJ1-2, with 9 nucleotides matching TRBD1. This CDR3 region has 14 residues. After removal of 4 bases from V and 2 bases from J, the junction contained 2 bases not matched to a gene. Per germline, CDR1 SNHLY and CDR2 FYNNEI. Written as DNA, the CDR3 is TGTGCCAGCAGTGTGGACAGGGGAAACTATGGCTACACCTTC. This codes for CASSVDRGNYGYTF.

This chain connects TRBV5-1 to TRBJ2-7; tentatively, D is TRBD1 (6 bases). Germline V gene lookup returns CDR1 SGHRS and CDR2 YFSETQ. The CDR3 spans 14 residues. The V gene lost 0 bases and the J gene lost 4 bases, with 11 bases spanning the gap. The CDR3 spells CASSLVGRGYEQYF. CDR3 nucleotides: TGCGCCAGCAGCTTGGTTGGCAGGGGTTACGAGCAGTACTTC.

The chain is built from TRBV2 and TRBJ2-3; 7 positions agree with TRBD2. The CDR3 has 16 residues. Germline CDR1 and CDR2: SNHLY and FYNNEI. V trimming: 6 bases; J trimming: 0 bases; junction bases outside the gene matches: 9. DNA of the CDR3: TGTGCCAGCAGAGATCCTAGCGGTGCTAGCACAGATACGCAGTATTTT. It is translated as CASRDPSGASTDTQYF.

The J gene is TRBJ2-1, the V gene TRBV30; D gene ambiguous. The germline CDR1 and CDR2 sequences are GTSNPN and SVGIG (reference sequence). The CDR3 totals 15 residues. Deletions cut 4 bases from V and 0 bases from J, with 13 bases between. The CDR3 region has the DNA TGTGCCTGGAACCCCTCGGTTCGCTCCTACAATGAGCAGTTCTTC. It specifies CAWNPSVRSYNEQFF.